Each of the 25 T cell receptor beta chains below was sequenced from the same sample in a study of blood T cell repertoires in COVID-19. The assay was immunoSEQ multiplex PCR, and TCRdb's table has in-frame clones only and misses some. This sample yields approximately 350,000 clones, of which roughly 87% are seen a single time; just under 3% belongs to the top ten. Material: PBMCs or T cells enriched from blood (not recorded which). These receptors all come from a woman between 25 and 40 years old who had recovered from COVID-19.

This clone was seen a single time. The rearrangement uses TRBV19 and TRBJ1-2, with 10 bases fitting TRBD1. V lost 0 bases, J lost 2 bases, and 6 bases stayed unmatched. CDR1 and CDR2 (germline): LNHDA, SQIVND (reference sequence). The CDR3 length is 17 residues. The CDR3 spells CASSIEPRDRGNYGYTF. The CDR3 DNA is TGTGCCAGTAGTATAGAGCCCCGGGACAGGGGAAACTATGGCTACACCTTC.

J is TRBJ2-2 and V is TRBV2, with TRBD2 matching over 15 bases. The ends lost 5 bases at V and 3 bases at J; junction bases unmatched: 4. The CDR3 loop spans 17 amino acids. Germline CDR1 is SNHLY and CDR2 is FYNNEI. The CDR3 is CASSRTSGRAYTGELFF. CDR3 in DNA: TGTGCCAGCAGTAGGACTAGCGGGAGGGCTTACACCGGGGAGCTGTTTTTT.

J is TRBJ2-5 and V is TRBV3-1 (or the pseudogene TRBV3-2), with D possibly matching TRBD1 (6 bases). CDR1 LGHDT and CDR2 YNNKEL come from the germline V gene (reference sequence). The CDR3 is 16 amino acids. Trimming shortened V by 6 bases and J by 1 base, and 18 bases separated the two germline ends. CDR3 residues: CASRPEQGAVQETQYF. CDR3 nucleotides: TGTGCCAGCAGACCCGAACAGGGCGCCGTCCAAGAGACCCAGTACTTC.

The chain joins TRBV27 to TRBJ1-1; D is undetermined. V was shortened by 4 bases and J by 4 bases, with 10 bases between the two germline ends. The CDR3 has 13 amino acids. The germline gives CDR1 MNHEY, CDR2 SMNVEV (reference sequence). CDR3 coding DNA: TGTGCCAGCAGTTGGGAGGGCAGCACTGAAGCTTTCTTT. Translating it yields CASSWEGSTEAFF.

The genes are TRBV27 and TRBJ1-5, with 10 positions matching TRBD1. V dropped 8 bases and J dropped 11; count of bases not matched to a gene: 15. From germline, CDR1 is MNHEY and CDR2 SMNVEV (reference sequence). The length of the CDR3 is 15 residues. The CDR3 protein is CASGEIGDRGFSQHF. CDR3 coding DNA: TGTGCCAGCGGTGAGATCGGGGACAGGGGATTCTCCCAGCATTTT.

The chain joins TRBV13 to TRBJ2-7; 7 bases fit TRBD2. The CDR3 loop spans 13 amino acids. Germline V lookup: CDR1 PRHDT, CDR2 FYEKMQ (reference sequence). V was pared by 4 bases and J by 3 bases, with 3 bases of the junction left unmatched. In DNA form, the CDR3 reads TGTGCCAGCAGCTCCGGACTAGGCTACGAGCAGTACTTC. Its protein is CASSSGLGYEQYF.

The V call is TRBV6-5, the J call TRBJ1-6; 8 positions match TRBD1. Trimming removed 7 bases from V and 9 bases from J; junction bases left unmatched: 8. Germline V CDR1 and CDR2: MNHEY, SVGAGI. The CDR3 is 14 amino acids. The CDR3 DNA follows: TGTGCCAGCAACAGGGGGATACCTCCTTCACCCCTCCACTTT. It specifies CASNRGIPPSPLHF.

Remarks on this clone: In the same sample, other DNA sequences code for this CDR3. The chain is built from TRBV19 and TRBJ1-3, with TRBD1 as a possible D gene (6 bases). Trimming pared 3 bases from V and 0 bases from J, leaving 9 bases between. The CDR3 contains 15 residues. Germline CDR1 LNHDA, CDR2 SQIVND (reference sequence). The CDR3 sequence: CASSIGQYSGNTIYF. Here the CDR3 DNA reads TGTGCCAGTAGTATTGGACAGTACTCTGGAAACACCATATATTTT.

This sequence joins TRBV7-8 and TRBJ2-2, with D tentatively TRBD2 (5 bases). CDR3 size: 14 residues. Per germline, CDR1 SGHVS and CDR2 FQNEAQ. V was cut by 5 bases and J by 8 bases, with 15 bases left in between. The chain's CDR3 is CASSLDWLQGELFF. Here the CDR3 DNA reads TGTGCCAGCAGCCTGGACTGGCTACAAGGGGAGCTGTTTTTT.

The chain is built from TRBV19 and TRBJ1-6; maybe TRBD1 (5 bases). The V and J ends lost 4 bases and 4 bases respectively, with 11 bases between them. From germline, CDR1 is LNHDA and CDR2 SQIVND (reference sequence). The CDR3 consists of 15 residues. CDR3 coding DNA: TGTGCCAGTAGTAATAGGGGTTGGTATAATTCACCCCTCCACTTT. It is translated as CASSNRGWYNSPLHF.

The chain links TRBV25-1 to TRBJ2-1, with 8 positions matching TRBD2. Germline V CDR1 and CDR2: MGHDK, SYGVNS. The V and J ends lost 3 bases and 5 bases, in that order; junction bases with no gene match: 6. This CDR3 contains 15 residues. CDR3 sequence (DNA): TGTGCCAGCAGTGAGGGACTAGGCAAGCACAATGAGCAGTTCTTC. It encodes CASSEGLGKHNEQFF.

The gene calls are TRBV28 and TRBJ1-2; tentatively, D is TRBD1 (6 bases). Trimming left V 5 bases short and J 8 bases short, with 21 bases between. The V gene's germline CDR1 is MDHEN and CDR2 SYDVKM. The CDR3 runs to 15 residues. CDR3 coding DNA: TGTGCCAGCAGTCAAAATAACAGGGTGGTAAGGGGCTACACCTTC. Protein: CASSQNNRVVRGYTF.

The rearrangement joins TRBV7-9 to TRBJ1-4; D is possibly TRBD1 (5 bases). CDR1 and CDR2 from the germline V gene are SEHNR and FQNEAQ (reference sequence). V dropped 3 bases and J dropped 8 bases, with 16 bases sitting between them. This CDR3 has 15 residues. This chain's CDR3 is CASSLAGPVGEKLFF. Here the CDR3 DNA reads TGTGCCAGCAGCTTGGCAGGGCCGGTAGGGGAAAAACTGTTTTTT.

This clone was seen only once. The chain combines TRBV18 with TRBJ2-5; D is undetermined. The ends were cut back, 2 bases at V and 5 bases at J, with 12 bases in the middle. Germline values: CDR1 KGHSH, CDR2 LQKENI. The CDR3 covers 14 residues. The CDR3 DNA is TGTGCCAGCTCACCATCGGCCCCGCGGGAGACCCAGTACTTC. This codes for CASSPSAPRETQYF.

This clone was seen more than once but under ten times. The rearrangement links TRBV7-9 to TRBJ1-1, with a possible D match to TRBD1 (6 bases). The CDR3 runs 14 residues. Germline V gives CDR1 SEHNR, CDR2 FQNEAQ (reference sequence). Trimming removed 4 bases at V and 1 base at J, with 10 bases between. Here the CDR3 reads CASSSRDKNTEAFF. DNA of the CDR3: TGTGCCAGCAGCTCCCGGGACAAGAACACTGAAGCTTTCTTT.

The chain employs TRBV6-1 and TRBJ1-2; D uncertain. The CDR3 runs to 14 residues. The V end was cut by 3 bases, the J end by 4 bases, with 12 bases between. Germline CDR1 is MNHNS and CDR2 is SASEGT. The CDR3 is CASSEPPMSYGYTF. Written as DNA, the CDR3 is TGTGCCAGCAGTGAGCCTCCCATGAGCTATGGCTACACCTTC.

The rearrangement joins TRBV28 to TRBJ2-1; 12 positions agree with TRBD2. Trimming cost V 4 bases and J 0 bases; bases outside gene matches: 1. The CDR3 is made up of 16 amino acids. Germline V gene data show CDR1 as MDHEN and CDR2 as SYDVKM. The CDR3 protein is CASSSLAGGSYNEQFF. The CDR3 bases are TGTGCCAGCAGTTCACTAGCGGGAGGCTCCTACAATGAGCAGTTCTTC.

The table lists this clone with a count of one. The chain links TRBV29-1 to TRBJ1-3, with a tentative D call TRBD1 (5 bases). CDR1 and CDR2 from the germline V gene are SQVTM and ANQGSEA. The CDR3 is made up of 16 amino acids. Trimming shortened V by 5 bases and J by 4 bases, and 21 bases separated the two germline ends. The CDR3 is CSVLDGGNLGGNTIYF. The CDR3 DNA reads TGCAGCGTTTTGGATGGGGGGAACCTCGGCGGAAACACCATATATTTT.

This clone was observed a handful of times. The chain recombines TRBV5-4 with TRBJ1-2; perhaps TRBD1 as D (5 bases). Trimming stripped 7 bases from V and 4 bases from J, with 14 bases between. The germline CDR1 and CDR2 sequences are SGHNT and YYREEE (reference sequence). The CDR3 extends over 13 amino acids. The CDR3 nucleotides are TGTGCCAGCTCAGCGGGGGGGAGCTATGGCTACACCTTC. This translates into CASSAGGSYGYTF.

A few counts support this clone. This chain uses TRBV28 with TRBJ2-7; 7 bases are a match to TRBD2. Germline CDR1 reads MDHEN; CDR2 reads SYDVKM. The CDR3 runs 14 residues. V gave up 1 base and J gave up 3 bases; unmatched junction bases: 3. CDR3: CASSLLAGDYEQYF. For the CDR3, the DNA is TGTGCCAGCAGTTTATTAGCGGGCGACTACGAGCAGTACTTC. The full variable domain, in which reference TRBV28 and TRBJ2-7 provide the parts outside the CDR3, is DVKVTQSSRYLVKRTGEKVFLECVQDMDHENMFWYRQDPGLGLRLIYFSYDVKMKEKGDIPEGYSVSREKKERFSLILESASTNQTSMYLCASSLLAGDYEQYFGPGTRLTVT.

CDR3: CSAPGGHEQYF. CDR3 bases: TGCAGTGCCCCCGGTGGTCACGAGCAGTACTTC. J is TRBJ2-7 and V is TRBV20-1; D gene ambiguous. V lost 6 bases, J lost 5 bases, and 11 bases lay in between. The germline CDR1 and CDR2 sequences are DFQATT and SNEGSKA (reference sequence). CDR3 length equals 11 residues.

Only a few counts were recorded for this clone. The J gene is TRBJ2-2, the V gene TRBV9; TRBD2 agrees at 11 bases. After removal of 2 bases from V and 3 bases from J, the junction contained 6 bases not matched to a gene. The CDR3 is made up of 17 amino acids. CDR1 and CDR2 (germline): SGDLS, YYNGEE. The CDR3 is CASSVGGTSGYTGELFF. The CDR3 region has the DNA TGTGCCAGCAGCGTCGGGGGGACTAGCGGTTACACCGGGGAGCTGTTTTTT.

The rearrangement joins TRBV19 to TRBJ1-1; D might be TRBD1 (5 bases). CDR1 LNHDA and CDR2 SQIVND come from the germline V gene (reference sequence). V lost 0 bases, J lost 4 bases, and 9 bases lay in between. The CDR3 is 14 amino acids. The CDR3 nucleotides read TGTGCCAGTAGTATAGATGGCGGGGGCACTGAAGCTTTCTTT. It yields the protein CASSIDGGGTEAFF.

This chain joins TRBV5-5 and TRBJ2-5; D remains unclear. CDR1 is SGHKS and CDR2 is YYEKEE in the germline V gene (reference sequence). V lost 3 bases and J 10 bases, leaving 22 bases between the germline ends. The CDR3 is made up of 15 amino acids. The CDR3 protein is CASSSRVGPPEDQYF. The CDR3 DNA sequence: TGTGCCAGCAGCTCCCGTGTAGGCCCCCCTGAGGACCAGTACTTC. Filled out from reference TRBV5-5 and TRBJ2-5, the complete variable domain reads DAGVTQSPTHLIKTRGQQVTLRCSPISGHKSVSWYQQVLGQGPQFIFQYYEKEERGRGNFPDRFSARQFPNYSSELNVNALLLGDSALYLCASSSRVGPPEDQYFGPGTRLLVL.

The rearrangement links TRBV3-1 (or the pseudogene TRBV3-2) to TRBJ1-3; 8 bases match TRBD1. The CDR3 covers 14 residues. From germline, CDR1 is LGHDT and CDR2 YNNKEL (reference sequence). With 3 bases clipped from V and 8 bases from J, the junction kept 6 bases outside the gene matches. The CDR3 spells CASSHTGGGYTIYF. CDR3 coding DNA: TGTGCCAGCAGCCACACAGGGGGAGGTTACACCATATATTTT.